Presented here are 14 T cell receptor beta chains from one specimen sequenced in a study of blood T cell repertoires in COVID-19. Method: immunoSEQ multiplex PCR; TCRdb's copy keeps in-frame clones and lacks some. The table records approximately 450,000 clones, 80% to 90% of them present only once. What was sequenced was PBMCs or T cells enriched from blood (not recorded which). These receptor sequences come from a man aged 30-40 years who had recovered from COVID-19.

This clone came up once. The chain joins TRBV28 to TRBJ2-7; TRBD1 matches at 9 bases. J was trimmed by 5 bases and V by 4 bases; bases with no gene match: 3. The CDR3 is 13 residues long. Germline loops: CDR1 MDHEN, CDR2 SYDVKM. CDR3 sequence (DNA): TGTGCCAGCAGTTCGGGACAGGGTGACGAGCAGTACTTC. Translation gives CASSSGQGDEQYF.

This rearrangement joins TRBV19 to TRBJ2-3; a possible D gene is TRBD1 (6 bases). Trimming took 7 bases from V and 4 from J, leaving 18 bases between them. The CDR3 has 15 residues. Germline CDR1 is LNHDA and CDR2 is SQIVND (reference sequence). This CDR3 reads CASNFGDTSPDTQYF. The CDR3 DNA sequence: TGTGCCAGTAATTTTGGGGACACGAGCCCAGATACGCAGTATTTT.

The CDR3 protein is CASSPSRTSGSHEQFF. The CDR3 nucleotides read TGTGCCAGCAGCCCCTCTCGGACTAGCGGAAGTCATGAGCAGTTCTTC. The chain couples TRBV11-2 to TRBJ2-1, with 10 bases lining up with TRBD2. The CDR3 contains 16 residues. V lost 5 bases and J lost 8; bases outside the gene matches: 12. Germline lookup yields CDR1 SGHAT and CDR2 FQNNGV.

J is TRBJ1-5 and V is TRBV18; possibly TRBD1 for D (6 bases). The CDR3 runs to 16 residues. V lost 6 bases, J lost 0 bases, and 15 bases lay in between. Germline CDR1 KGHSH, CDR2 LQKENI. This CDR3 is CASSAGTSNSNQPQHF. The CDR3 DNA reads TGTGCCAGCTCCGCCGGGACATCTAATAGCAATCAGCCCCAGCATTTT.

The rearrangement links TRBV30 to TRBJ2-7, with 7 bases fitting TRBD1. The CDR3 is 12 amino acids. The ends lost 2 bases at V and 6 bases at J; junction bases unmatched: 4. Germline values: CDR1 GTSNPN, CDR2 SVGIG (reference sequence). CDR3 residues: CAWSIGTVEQYF. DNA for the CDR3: TGTGCCTGGAGTATAGGGACAGTCGAGCAGTACTTC.

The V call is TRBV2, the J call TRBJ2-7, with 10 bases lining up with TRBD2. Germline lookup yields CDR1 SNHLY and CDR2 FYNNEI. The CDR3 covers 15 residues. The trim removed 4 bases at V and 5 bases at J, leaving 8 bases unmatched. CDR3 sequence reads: CASSGGSGRSNEQYF. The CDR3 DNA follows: TGTGCCAGCAGTGGGGGTAGCGGGAGGTCCAACGAGCAGTACTTC. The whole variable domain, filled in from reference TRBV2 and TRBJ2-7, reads EPEVTQTPSHQVTQMGQEVILRCVPISNHLYFYWYRQILGQKVEFLVSFYNNEISEKSEIFDDQFSVERPDGSNFTLKIRSTKLEDSAMYFCASSGGSGRSNEQYFGPGTRLTVT.

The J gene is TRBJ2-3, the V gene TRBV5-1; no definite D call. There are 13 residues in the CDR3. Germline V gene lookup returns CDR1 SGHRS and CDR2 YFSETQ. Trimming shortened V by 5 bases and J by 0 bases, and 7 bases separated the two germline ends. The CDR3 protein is CASRALSTDTQYF. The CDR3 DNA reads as TGCGCCAGCAGAGCCCTGAGCACAGATACGCAGTATTTT.

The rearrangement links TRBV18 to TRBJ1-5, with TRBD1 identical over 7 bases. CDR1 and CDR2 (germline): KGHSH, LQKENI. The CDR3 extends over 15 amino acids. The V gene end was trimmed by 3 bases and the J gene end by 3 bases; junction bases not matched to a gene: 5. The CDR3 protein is CASSPGQLLNQPQHF. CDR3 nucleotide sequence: TGTGCCAGCTCACCGGGACAGTTACTCAATCAGCCCCAGCATTTT. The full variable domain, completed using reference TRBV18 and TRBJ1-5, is NAGVMQNPRHLVRRRGQEARLRCSPMKGHSHVYWYRQLPEEGLKFMVYLQKENIIDESGMPKERFSAEFPKEGPSILRIQQVVRGDSAAYFCASSPGQLLNQPQHFGDGTRLSIL.

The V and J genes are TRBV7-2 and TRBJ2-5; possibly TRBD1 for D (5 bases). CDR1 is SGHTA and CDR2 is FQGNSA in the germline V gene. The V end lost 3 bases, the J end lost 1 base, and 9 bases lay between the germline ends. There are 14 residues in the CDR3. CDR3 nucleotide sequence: TGTGCCAGCAGCTTCTCAGGGATCCAAGAGACCCAGTACTTC. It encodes CASSFSGIQETQYF.

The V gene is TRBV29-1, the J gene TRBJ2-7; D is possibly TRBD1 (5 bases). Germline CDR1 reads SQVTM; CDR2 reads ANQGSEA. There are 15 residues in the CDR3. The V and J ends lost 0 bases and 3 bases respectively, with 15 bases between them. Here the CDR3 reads CSVEDRNQGDYEQYF. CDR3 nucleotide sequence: TGCAGCGTTGAAGATCGGAACCAGGGCGACTACGAGCAGTACTTC.

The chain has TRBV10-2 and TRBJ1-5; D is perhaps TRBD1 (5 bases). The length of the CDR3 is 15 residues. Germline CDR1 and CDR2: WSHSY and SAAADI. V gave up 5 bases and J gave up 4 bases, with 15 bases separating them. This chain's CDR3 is CASSSGPTGNQPQHF. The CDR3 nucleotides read TGCGCCAGCAGTAGTGGTCCAACAGGTAATCAGCCCCAGCATTTT.

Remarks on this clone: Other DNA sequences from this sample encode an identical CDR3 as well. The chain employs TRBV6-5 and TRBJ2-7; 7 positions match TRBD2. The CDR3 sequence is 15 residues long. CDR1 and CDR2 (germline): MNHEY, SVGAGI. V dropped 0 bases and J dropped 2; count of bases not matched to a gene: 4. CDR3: CASSYSSGRAYEQYF. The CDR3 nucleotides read TGTGCCAGCAGTTACTCTAGCGGGCGCGCCTACGAGCAGTACTTC.

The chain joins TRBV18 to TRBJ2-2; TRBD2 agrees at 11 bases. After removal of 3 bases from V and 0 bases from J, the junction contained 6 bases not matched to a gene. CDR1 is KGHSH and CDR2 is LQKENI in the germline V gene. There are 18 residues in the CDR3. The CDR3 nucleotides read TGTGCCAGCTCACCGATCTTGGGACTAGCGGCGAACACCGGGGAGCTGTTTTTT. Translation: CASSPILGLAANTGELFF. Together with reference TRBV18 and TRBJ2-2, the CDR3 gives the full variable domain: NAGVMQNPRHLVRRRGQEARLRCSPMKGHSHVYWYRQLPEEGLKFMVYLQKENIIDESGMPKERFSAEFPKEGPSILRIQQVVRGDSAAYFCASSPILGLAANTGELFFGEGSRLTVL.

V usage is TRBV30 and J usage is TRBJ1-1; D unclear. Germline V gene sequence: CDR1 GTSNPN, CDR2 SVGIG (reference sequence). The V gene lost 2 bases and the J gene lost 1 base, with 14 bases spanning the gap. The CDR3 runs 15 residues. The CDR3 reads CAWSNRRAQNTEAFF. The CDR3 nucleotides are TGTGCCTGGAGTAATCGGAGGGCCCAGAACACTGAAGCTTTCTTT.